Below, one TCR beta chain is given with its context. The data are from a study of blood T cell repertoires in COVID-19. At the level of the study: Sites in the United States, Italy and Spain provided acute and convalescent COVID-19 samples. Sample material is recorded as cDNA or gDNA derived from T cells, B-cell-depleted T cells, or PBMCs.

Enrolment of Seattle patients took place during active infection, and they were followed longitudinally. Assay: immunoSEQ multiplex PCR; the TCRdb copy retains only in-frame clones and omits some. The sample lists roughly 340,000 clones, 87% occurring once. The junction had 4 bases not matched to a gene; V was cut back by 0 bases and J by 3 bases. The CDR3 extends over 15 amino acids. Germline lookup yields CDR1 SGHTA and CDR2 FQGTGA. This sequence originates from a woman aged 45-60 years with COVID-19, enrolled during active disease. The rearrangement links TRBV7-3 to TRBJ2-7; 8 bases fit TRBD1. Specimen: peripheral blood. The CDR3 sequence: CASSLTGDRFYEQYF. CDR3 nucleotides: TGTGCCAGCAGCTTAACGGGGGACAGGTTCTACGAGCAGTACTTC.